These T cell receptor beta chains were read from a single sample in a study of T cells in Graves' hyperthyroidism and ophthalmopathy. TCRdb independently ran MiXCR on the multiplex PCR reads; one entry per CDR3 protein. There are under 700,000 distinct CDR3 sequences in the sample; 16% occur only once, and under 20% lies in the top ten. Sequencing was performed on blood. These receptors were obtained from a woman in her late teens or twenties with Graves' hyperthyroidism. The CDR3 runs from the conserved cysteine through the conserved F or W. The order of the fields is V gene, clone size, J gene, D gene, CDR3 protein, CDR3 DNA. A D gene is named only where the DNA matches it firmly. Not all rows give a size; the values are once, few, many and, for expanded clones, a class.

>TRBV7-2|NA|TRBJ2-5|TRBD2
CASSLGLSRETQYF
TGTGCCAGCAGCCTGGGACTATCCCGAGAGACCCAGTACTTC
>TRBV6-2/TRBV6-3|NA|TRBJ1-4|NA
CASSEPGPSLKLFF
TGTGCCAGCAGCGAACCGGGACCCAGTTTAAAACTGTTTTTT
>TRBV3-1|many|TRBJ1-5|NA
CASSPQGMSQPQHF
TGTGCCAGCAGCCCACAGGGTATGAGCCAGCCCCAGCATTTT
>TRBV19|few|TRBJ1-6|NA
CASCCGPGQFIDSPLHF
TGTGCCAGTTGTTGCGGGCCAGGGCAATTTATCGATTCACCCCTCCACTTT
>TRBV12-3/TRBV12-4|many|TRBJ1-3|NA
CASSLGFGNTIYF
TGTGCCAGCAGTTTAGGTTTTGGAAACACCATATATTTT
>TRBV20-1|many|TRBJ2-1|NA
CSARGGRELNEQFF
TGCAGTGCTAGAGGAGGACGGGAACTCAATGAGCAGTTCTTC
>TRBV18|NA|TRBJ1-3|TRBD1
CASSPRGQRNTIYF
TGTGCCAGCTCACCGCGGGGACAGCGAAACACCATATATTTT
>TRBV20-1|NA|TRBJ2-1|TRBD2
CSAQKLAAYNEQFF
TGCAGTGCTCAAAAACTAGCGGCCTACAATGAGCAGTTCTTC
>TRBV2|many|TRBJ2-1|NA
CASSDLSSYNEQFF
TGTGCCAGCAGTGATTTGAGCTCCTACAATGAGCAGTTCTTC
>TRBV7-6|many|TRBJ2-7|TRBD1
CASSLSFGQGAREQYF
TGTGCCAGCAGCTTATCATTCGGACAGGGGGCACGAGAGCAGTACTTC
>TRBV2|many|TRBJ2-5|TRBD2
CASSERKWPAGRLGFQETQYF
TGTGCCAGCAGTGAGAGAAAATGGCCAGCGGGACGCTTGGGCTTCCAAGAGACCCAGTACTTC
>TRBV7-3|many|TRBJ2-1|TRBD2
CASSLTGTSGDEQFF
TGTGCCAGCAGCTTAACCGGGACTAGCGGGGATGAGCAGTTCTTC
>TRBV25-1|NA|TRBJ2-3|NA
CASSEFQGKDTQYF
TGTGCCAGCAGTGAATTTCAGGGGAAAGATACGCAGTATTTT
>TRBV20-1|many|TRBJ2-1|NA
CSAAAGTNNEQFF
TGCAGTGCCGCAGCCGGGACAAACAATGAGCAGTTCTTC
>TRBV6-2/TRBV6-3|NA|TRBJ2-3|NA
CASSWSLTFTDTQYF
TGTGCCAGCAGTTGGAGCTTAACTTTCACAGATACGCAGTATTTT
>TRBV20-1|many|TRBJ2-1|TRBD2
CSARRSKGVENGLAGEQAEQFF
TGCAGTGCTCGGAGGTCCAAGGGTGTAGAAAACGGACTAGCGGGCGAGCAAGCTGAGCAGTTCTTC
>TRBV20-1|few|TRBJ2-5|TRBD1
CSASRGQLQETQYF
TGCAGTGCTAGTCGGGGACAGCTACAAGAGACCCAGTACTTC
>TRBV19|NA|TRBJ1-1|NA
CASTVAGNTEAFF
TGTGCCAGTACTGTTGCGGGGAACACTGAAGCTTTCTTT
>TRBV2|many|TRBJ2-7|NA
CASRRDLSKQYF
TGTGCCAGCAGGCGGGACCTTTCAAAGCAGTACTTC
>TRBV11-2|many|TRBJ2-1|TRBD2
CASSPRLAGGDNEQFF
TGTGCCAGCAGCCCGAGACTAGCGGGGGGGGACAATGAGCAGTTCTTC
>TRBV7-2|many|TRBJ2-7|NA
CASSQRGGRYEQYF
TGTGCCAGCAGCCAAAGGGGGGGCCGTTACGAGCAGTACTTC
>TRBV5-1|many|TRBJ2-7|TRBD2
CASSYGLAGAYEQYF
TGCGCCAGCAGCTACGGACTAGCGGGGGCCTACGAGCAGTACTTC
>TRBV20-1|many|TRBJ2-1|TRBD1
CSARVGQVNNEQFF
TGCAGTGCTAGAGTGGGACAGGTTAACAATGAGCAGTTCTTC
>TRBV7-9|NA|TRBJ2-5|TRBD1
CASSFTTGGSETKYF
TGTGCCAGCAGCTTTACTACAGGGGGCTCGGAGACCAAGTACTTC
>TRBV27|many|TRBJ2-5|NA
CASSLSIGDQETQYF
TGTGCCAGCAGTTTATCGATCGGGGACCAAGAGACCCAGTACTTC
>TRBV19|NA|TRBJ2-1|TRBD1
CASSVPGQGFNNEQFF
TGTGCCAGTAGTGTTCCGGGACAGGGGTTTAACAATGAGCAGTTCTTC
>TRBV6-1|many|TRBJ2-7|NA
CASNRPSTYEQYF
TGTGCCAGCAACCGGCCTTCTACTTACGAGCAGTACTTC
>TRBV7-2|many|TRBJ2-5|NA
CASSGTGPWGTQYF
TGTGCCAGCAGCGGAACGGGGCCTTGGGGGACCCAGTACTTC
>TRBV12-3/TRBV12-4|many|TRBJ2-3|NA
CASSFRGPTPGDTQYF
TGTGCCAGCAGTTTCCGGGGCCCGACCCCGGGAGATACGCAGTATTTT
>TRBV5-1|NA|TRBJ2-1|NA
CASSPSTSTYNEQFF
TGCGCCAGCAGCCCCTCAACATCGACCTACAATGAGCAGTTCTTC
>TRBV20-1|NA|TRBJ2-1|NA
CSAARREQFF
TGCAGTGCCGCAAGGCGTGAGCAGTTCTTC
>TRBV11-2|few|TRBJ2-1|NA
CASSLVGPSASSYNEQFF
TGTGCCAGCAGCTTAGTTGGTCCCAGCGCGAGCTCCTACAATGAGCAGTTCTTC
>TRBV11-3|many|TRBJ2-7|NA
CASSQKYEQYF
TGTGCCAGCAGTCAGAAATACGAGCAGTACTTC
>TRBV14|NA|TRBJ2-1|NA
CASSSVFTSYNEQFF
TGTGCCAGCAGTTCAGTCTTTACCTCCTACAATGAGCAGTTCTTC
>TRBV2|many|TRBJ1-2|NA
CASSVRQTINYGYTF
TGTGCCAGCAGCGTTAGACAGACCATTAACTATGGCTACACCTTC
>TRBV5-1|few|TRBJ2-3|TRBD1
CASSWRTGVTQYF
TGCGCCAGCAGCTGGAGGACAGGGGTTACGCAGTATTTT
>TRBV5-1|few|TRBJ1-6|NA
CASSLGAGEQYNSPLHF
TGCGCCAGCAGCTTGGGGGCAGGGGAGCAATATAATTCACCCCTCCACTTT
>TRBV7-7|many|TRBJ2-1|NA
CASSQEQGNEQFF
TGTGCTAGCAGCCAGGAGCAGGGCAATGAGCAGTTCTTC
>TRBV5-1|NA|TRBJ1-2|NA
CASSLGLAGQSGYTF
TGCGCCAGCAGCTTGGGGTTGGCAGGGCAGAGCGGCTACACCTTC
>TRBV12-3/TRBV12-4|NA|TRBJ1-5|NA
CASSVTDNQPQHF
TGTGCCAGCAGTGTTACGGACAATCAGCCCCAGCATTTT
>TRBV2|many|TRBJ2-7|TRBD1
CASSERAQGARSYEQYF
TGTGCCAGCAGTGAAAGAGCACAGGGGGCGAGATCCTACGAGCAGTACTTC
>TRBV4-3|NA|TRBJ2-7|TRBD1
CASSQGDRAYEQYF
TGCGCCAGCAGCCAAGGGGACAGGGCCTACGAGCAGTACTTC
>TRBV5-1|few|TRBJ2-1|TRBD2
CASSLSSGIYNEQFF
TGCGCCAGCAGCTTATCCAGCGGGATCTACAATGAGCAGTTCTTC
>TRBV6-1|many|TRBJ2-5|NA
CASRQNRFQETQYF
TGTGCCAGCAGACAAAACAGATTCCAAGAGACCCAGTACTTC
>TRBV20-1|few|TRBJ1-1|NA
CSATGPADTEAFF
TGCAGTGCTACCGGCCCCGCGGACACTGAAGCTTTCTTT
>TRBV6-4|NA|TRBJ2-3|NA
CASRGGTSPTDTQYF
TGTGCCAGCAGAGGAGGGACCTCACCTACAGATACGCAGTATTTT
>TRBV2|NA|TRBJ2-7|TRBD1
CASMGTGTEKIYEQYF
TGTGCCAGCATGGGGACAGGCACCGAAAAAATTTACGAGCAGTACTTC
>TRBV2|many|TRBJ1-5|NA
CASSDKDSNQPQHF
TGTGCCAGCAGTGATAAAGACAGCAATCAGCCCCAGCATTTT
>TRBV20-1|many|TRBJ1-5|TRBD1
CSARHDRVGQPQHF
TGCAGTGCTAGACATGACAGGGTCGGGCAGCCCCAGCATTTT